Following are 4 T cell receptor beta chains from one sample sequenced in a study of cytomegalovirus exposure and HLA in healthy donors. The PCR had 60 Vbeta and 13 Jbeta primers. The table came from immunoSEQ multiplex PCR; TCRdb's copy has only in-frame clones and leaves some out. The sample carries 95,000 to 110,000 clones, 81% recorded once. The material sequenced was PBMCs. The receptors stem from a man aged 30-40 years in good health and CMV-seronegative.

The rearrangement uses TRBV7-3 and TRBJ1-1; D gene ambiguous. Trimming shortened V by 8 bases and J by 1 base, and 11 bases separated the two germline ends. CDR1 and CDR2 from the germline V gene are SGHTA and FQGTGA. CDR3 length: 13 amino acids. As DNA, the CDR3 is TGTGCCAGCGGACTTAGACAGAACACTGAAGCTTTCTTT. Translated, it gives CASGLRQNTEAFF.

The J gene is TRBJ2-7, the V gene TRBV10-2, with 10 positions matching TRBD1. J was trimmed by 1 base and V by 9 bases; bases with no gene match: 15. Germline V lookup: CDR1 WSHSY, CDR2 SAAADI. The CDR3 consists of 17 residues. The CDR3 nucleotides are TGCGCCAGTTCTGAGGGGGTATCGGGACAGGGGTCCTACGAGCAGTACTTC. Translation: CASSEGVSGQGSYEQYF.

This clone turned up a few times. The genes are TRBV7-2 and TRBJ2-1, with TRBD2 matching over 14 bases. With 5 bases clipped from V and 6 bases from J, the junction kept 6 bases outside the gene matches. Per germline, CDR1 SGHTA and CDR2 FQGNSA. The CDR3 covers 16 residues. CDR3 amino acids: CASSSRLAGGPNEQFF. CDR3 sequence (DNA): TGTGCCAGCAGCAGTAGACTAGCGGGAGGGCCCAATGAGCAGTTCTTC.

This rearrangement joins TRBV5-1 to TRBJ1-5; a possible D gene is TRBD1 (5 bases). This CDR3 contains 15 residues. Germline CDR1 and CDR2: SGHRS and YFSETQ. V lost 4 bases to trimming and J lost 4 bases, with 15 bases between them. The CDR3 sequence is CASSPAPGGNQPQHF. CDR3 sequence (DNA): TGCGCCAGCAGCCCGGCCCCGGGGGGGAATCAGCCCCAGCATTTT.